This T cell receptor (beta chain) was obtained from a study of blood T cells in healthy people across ages. Using a J-beta primer mix together with a sample-barcoded 5' primer, a second PCR was run for about 7 to 12 cycles. Each CDR3 protein gets one entry after TCRdb re-called the 5' RACE reads with MiXCR. The sample lists about 970,000 distinct CDR3 sequences; roughly 51% were seen once. The CDR3 contains 14 residues. Germline V lookup: CDR1 LGHDT, CDR2 YNNKEL (reference sequence). With 2 bases removed from V and 7 bases from J, the gap between germline ends came to 15 bases. Per-sample PBMC isolation yielded at least 6.5 million cells.

The chain uses TRBV3-1 and TRBJ2-7; D gene ambiguous. This TCR was sampled from a woman aged 55-69 years in good health. Sequences were obtained from blood. This CDR3 is CASSQFRELGEQYF. The CDR3 DNA reads as TGTGCCAGCAGCCAATTTCGCGAGTTGGGGGAGCAGTACTTC.